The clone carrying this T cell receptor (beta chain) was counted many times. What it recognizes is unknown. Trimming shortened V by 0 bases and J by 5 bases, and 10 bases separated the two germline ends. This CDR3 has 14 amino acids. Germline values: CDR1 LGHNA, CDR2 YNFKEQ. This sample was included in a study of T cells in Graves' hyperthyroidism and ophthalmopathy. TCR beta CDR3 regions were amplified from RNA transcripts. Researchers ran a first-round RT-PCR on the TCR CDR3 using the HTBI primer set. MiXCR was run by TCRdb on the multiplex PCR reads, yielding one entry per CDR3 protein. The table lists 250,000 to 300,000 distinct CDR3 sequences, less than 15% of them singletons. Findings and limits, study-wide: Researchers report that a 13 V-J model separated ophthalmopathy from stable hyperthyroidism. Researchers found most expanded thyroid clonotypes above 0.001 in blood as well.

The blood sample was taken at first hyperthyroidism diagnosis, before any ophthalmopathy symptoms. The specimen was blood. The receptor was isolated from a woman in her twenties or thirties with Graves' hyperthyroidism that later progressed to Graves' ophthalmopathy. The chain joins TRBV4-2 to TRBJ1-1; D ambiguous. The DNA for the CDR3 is TGTGCCAGCAGCCAAGAGCTGGGAGTGACTGAAGCTTTCTTT. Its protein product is CASSQELGVTEAFF.